This T cell receptor beta chain was found in a study of metastatic and nonmetastatic thyroid tumors. Study summary: Where malignant and benign thyroid patients were concerned, repertoires were compared across blood and tumor or nodule tissue.

General observations from the study: Malignant thyroid tumors reportedly had TCR beta diversity that was significantly higher than in benign nodules, in blood and tumor.

Thyroid surgery was preceded by no treatment in any patient. This clone was recorded a few times. Antigen specificity is unknown. Through MiXCR, TCRdb re-clonotyped the PCR reads. Found here are roughly 12,000 clones, roughly 21% of them singletons; the top ten hold more than 13%. The length of the CDR3 is 12 residues. Trimming shortened V by 5 bases and J by 4 bases, and 9 bases separated the two germline ends. Germline CDR1 SGHVS, CDR2 FQNEAQ. This rearrangement joins TRBV7-8 to TRBJ2-7; no clear D gene. The sample was adjacent normal tissue. This sequence originates from a female donor with papillary thyroid cancer or a benign thyroid nodule (not recorded which). Some clones in this sample may be carry-over from other donors' samples. CDR3 coding DNA: TGTGCCAGCAGCCGCCTAGAATACGAGCAGTACTTC. Its translation: CASSRLEYEQYF.